These 20 T cell receptor beta chains were sequenced from one sample in a study of CD8 T cells in ankylosing spondylitis. TCRdb re-analysed the 5' RACE reads in MiXCR, keeping a single row per CDR3 protein. The top ten hold about 3% of the sample, which has around 130,000 distinct CDR3 sequences, 12% to 15% seen once. The sequenced sample consisted of blood, either unsorted or a sorted T cell fraction (not recorded which). The receptors were gathered from a female donor with ankylosing spondylitis or in good health (not recorded which).

This clonotype appeared many times. The CDR3 sequence is CSVRQGVTEAFF. CDR3 coding DNA: TGCAGCGTTCGACAGGGAGTGACTGAAGCTTTCTTT. The chain employs TRBV29-1 and TRBJ1-1; 7 bases agree with TRBD1. V lost 5 bases, J lost 5 bases, and 5 bases stayed unmatched. This CDR3 region has 12 residues. From germline, CDR1 is SQVTM and CDR2 ANQGSEA.

This clonotype has only a few counts. The chain couples TRBV5-1 to TRBJ2-2; 9 bases map to TRBD1. CDR3 length equals 17 residues. With 1 base clipped from V and 4 bases from J, the junction kept 8 bases outside the gene matches. The germline CDR1 and CDR2 sequences are SGHRS and YFSETQ. The CDR3 reads CASSLSGTGGFTGELFF. The CDR3 region has the DNA TGCGCCAGCAGCTTGTCCGGAACAGGGGGCTTCACCGGGGAGCTGTTTTTT. Full variable domain (outside the CDR3, taken from reference TRBV5-1 and TRBJ2-2): KAGVTQTPRYLIKTRGQQVTLSCSPISGHRSVSWYQQTPGQGLQFLFEYFSETQRNKGNFPGRFSGRQFSNSRSEMNVSTLELGDSALYLCASSLSGTGGFTGELFFGEGSRLTVL.

This clonotype has just a few counts. This chain links TRBV7-2 with TRBJ2-1, with D possibly being TRBD1 or TRBD2 (7 bases each). CDR3 length: 14 amino acids. V lost 5 bases to trimming and J lost 6 bases, with 14 bases between them. The germline CDR1 and CDR2 sequences are SGHTA and FQGNSA. The CDR3 sequence is CASSLQGGTNEQFF. CDR3 DNA sequence: TGTGCCAGCAGCCTTCAGGGGGGGACCAATGAGCAGTTCTTC.

This clonotype came up many times. The chain recombines TRBV7-9 with TRBJ1-2; 7 nucleotides line up with TRBD1. Per the germline V gene, CDR1 is SEHNR and CDR2 is FQNEAQ (reference sequence). The CDR3 contains 15 residues. V shed 5 bases and J 2 bases; nucleotides not matched to a gene: 8. The CDR3, as DNA: TGTGCCAGCAGCAAATCGGACAGGATGAACTATGGCTACACCTTC. It specifies CASSKSDRMNYGYTF.

The sample holds many counts of this clonotype. This sequence joins TRBV5-1 and TRBJ2-5; no definite D call. The CDR3 has 13 residues. Germline V CDR1 and CDR2: SGHRS, YFSETQ. Between the trimmed V and J ends, which lost 0 bases and 2 bases, there was a span of 5 bases. CDR3 sequence reads: CASSLVVQETQYF. The CDR3 DNA follows: TGCGCCAGCAGCTTGGTAGTACAAGAGACCCAGTACTTC.

A few counts support this clonotype. V is TRBV20-1 and J is TRBJ2-7; 10 positions match TRBD2. The CDR3 runs to 15 residues. The junction had 4 bases not matched to a gene; V was cut back by 2 bases and J by 0 bases. CDR1 and CDR2 (germline): DFQATT, SNEGSKA (reference sequence). CDR3 DNA: TGCAGTGCTAGATCTAGCGGGGGAAGCTCCTACGAGCAGTACTTC. It yields the protein CSARSSGGSSYEQYF.

This clonotype was seen ten or more times. The rearrangement links TRBV4-1 to TRBJ2-7, with TRBD2 matching over 11 bases. The V gene end was trimmed by 2 bases and the J gene end by 5 bases; junction bases not matched to a gene: 5. Germline loops: CDR1 MGHRA, CDR2 YSYEKL. The length of the CDR3 is 15 residues. This chain's CDR3 is CASSQPSGRSHEQYF. In DNA, the CDR3 is TGCGCCAGCAGCCAACCTAGCGGGAGGTCCCACGAGCAGTACTTC.

The rearrangement links TRBV7-8 to TRBJ1-1; 8 bases agree with TRBD1. The CDR3 loop spans 16 amino acids. CDR1 and CDR2 (germline): SGHVS, FQNEAQ. The V gene end was trimmed by 5 bases and the J gene end by 3 bases; junction bases not matched to a gene: 11. The CDR3 DNA sequence: TGTGCCAGCAGCGGCGGACAGGGTGGATTGGACACTGAAGCTTTCTTT. It specifies CASSGGQGGLDTEAFF.

On this clonotype itself: A much larger clone is a single base away; this may be a read error. The chain employs TRBV7-2 and TRBJ1-5; D not resolved. Looked up from germline, CDR1 is SGHTA and CDR2 is FQGNSA. The CDR3 has 13 amino acids. Trimming left V 2 bases short and J 9 bases short, with 11 bases between. The CDR3 DNA reads TGTGCCAGCAGCTTAATGCCGGGTCGGCCCCAGCATTTT. This gives the protein CASSLMPGRPQHF.

This clonotype appeared many times. This chain joins TRBV29-1 and TRBJ2-1; 12 nucleotides agree with TRBD2. The V and J ends lost 7 bases and 6 bases, in that order; junction bases with no gene match: 1. The CDR3 sequence is 12 residues long. Germline lookup yields CDR1 SQVTM and CDR2 ANQGSEA. The DNA for the CDR3 is TGCAGCGGGACTAGCGGGATCAATGAGCAGTTCTTC. It encodes CSGTSGINEQFF.

This clonotype showed up just a few times. In DNA form, the CDR3 reads TGCGCCAGCAGCCAAGGACCCTATATTGAAGCTTTCTTT. Translated, it gives CASSQGPYIEAFF. This chain links TRBV4-1 with TRBJ1-1; no firm D call. The germline gives CDR1 MGHRA, CDR2 YSYEKL. The CDR3 has 13 amino acids. V lost 1 base to trimming and J lost 7 bases, with 10 bases between them.

This clonotype was seen only a few times. V usage is TRBV20-1 and J usage is TRBJ2-4, with D possibly TRBD1 on 5 matching bases. The ends were cut back, 2 bases at V and 3 bases at J, with 14 bases in the middle. The V gene's germline CDR1 is DFQATT and CDR2 SNEGSKA (reference sequence). The CDR3 extends over 15 amino acids. CDR3 loop: CSARPPGANKNIQYF. The CDR3 DNA sequence: TGCAGTGCTAGACCCCCTGGGGCCAACAAAAACATTCAGTACTTC.

The genes are TRBV20-1 and TRBJ1-1, with a weak D call TRBD1 (6 bases). V lost 0 bases and J 0 bases, leaving 17 bases between the germline ends. CDR3 length: 17 amino acids. From germline, CDR1 is DFQATT and CDR2 SNEGSKA (reference sequence). The CDR3 coding sequence is TGCAGTGCTAGAGATGGGGGGCTATTTCCCATGAACACTGAAGCTTTCTTT. This gives the protein CSARDGGLFPMNTEAFF.

This clonotype turned up a few times. The chain uses TRBV24-1 and TRBJ2-2; 8 bases are a match to TRBD1. V shed 5 bases and J 5 bases; nucleotides not matched to a gene: 9. Germline CDR1 KGHDR, CDR2 SFDVKD. The CDR3 length is 16 residues. The CDR3 DNA reads TGTGCCACCAGTGGAACAGGGGGGTTGAGGACCGGGGAGCTGTTTTTT. It translates to CATSGTGGLRTGELFF.

The rearrangement links TRBV5-1 to TRBJ2-1, with TRBD2 matching 8 bases. This CDR3 is 15 amino acids long. CDR1 and CDR2 from the germline V gene are SGHRS and YFSETQ. Trimming cost V 0 bases and J 3 bases; bases outside gene matches: 2. The CDR3: CASSLVGGGYNEQFF. For the CDR3, the DNA is TGCGCCAGCAGCTTGGTCGGGGGGGGCTACAATGAGCAGTTCTTC.

This clonotype was seen at least ten times. The J gene is TRBJ2-7, the V gene TRBV3-1, with a weak D call TRBD1 (7 bases). CDR1 and CDR2 (germline): LGHDT, YNNKEL (reference sequence). CDR3 length: 14 amino acids. Deletions cut 3 bases from V and 6 bases from J, with 15 bases between. This CDR3 reads CASSQRDSSPEQYF. DNA of the CDR3: TGTGCCAGCAGCCAGCGGGACAGTTCGCCCGAGCAGTACTTC.

Comments on this clonotype: Relative to the germline gene, one junction end is altered; a read error may explain this. The J gene is TRBJ1-1, the V gene TRBV29-1; no reliable D call. This CDR3 has 13 amino acids. Germline CDR1 reads SQVTM; CDR2 reads ANQGSEA. Written as DNA, the CDR3 is TGCAGCGTTGTTACCGGGGTAGTAACTGAATCTTTCTTT. It encodes CSVVTGVVTESFF.

About this clonotype itself: A much bigger clone sits one base away, suggesting this may be a read error. The chain links TRBV12-3 or TRBV12-4 to TRBJ2-1; TRBD2 matches 7 bases. The CDR3 spans 17 residues. The CDR3 sequence: CTSSHAGVGVSYNEQFF. The CDR3 DNA reads TGTACCAGTTCCCACGCGGGAGTAGGGGTCTCCTACAATGAGCAGTTCTTC.

The gene calls are TRBV5-1 and TRBJ2-1, with D possibly being TRBD1 (6 bases). CDR1 and CDR2 from the germline V gene are SGHRS and YFSETQ. The V and J ends lost 4 bases and 4 bases respectively, with 9 bases between them. This CDR3 has 13 amino acids. The CDR3 sequence: CASSPDRYNEQFF. In DNA form, the CDR3 reads TGCGCCAGCAGCCCCGACAGGTACAATGAGCAGTTCTTC. Full variable domain (outside the CDR3, taken from reference TRBV5-1 and TRBJ2-1): KAGVTQTPRYLIKTRGQQVTLSCSPISGHRSVSWYQQTPGQGLQFLFEYFSETQRNKGNFPGRFSGRQFSNSRSEMNVSTLELGDSALYLCASSPDRYNEQFFGPGTRLTVL.

This sequence joins TRBV4-1 and TRBJ2-3; D remains ambiguous. Trimming cost V 3 bases and J 2 bases, with 3 bases left between them. Germline lookup yields CDR1 MGHRA and CDR2 YSYEKL. This CDR3 contains 12 residues. DNA for the CDR3: TGCGCCAGCAGCCACCTCACAGATACGCAGTATTTT. This translates into CASSHLTDTQYF.